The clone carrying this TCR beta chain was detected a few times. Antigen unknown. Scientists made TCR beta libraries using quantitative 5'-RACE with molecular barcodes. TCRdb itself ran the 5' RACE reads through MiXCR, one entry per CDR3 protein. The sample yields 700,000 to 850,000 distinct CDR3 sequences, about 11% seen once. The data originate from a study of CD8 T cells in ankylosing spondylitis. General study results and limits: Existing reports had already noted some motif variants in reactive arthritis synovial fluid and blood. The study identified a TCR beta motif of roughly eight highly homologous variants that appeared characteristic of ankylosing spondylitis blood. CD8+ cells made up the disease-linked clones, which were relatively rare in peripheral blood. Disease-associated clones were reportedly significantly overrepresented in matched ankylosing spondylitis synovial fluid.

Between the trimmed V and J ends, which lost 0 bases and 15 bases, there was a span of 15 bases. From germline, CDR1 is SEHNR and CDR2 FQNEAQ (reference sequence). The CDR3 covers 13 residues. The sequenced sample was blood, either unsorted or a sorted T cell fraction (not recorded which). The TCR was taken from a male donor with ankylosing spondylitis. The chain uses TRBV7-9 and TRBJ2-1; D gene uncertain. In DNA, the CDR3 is TGTGCCAGCAGCTTAGCGCGAGGACCGGAGAGGTTCTTC. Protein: CASSLARGPERFF.